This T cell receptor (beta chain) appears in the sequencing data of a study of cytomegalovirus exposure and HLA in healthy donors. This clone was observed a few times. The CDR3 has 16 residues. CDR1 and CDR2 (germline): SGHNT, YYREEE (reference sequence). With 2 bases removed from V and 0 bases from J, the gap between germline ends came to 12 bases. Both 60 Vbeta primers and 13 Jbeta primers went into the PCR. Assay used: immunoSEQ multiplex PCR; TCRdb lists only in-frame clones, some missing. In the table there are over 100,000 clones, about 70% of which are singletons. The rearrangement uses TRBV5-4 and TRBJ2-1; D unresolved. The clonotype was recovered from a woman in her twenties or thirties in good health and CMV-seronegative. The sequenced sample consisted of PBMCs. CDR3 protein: CASSLQARNSYNEQFF. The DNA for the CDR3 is TGTGCCAGCAGCTTACAAGCCAGGAACTCCTACAATGAGCAGTTCTTC.